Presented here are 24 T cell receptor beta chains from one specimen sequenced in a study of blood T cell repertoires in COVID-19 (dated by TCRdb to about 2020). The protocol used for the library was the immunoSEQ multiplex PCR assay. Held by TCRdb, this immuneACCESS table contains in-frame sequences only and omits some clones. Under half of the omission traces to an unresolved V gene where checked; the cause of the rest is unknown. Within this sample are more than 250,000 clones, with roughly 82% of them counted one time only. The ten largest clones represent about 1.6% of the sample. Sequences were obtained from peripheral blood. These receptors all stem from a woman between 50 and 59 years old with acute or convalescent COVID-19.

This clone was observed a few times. The CDR3 bases are TGTGCCAGCAGCGTGGTGGGACAGTCCTACAATGAGCAGTTCTTC. This codes for CASSVVGQSYNEQFF. The genes are TRBV11-3 and TRBJ2-1, with TRBD1 matching over 7 bases. The CDR3 length is 15 residues. With 5 bases clipped from V and 1 base from J, the junction kept 5 bases outside the gene matches. Germline CDR1 and CDR2: SGHNT and YENEEA.

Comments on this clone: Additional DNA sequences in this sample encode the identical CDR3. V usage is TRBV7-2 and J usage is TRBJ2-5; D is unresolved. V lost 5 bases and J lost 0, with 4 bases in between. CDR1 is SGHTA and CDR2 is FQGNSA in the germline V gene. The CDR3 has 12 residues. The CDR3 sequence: CASSLYQETQYF. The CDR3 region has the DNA TGTGCCAGCAGCCTGTACCAAGAGACCCAGTACTTC.

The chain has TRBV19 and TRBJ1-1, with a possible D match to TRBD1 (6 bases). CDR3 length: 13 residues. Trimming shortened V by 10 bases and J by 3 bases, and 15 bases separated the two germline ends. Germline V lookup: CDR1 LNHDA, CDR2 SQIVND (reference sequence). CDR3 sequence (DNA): TGTGCCACTAGACAGGCACCGGACACTGAAGCTTTCTTT. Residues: CATRQAPDTEAFF.

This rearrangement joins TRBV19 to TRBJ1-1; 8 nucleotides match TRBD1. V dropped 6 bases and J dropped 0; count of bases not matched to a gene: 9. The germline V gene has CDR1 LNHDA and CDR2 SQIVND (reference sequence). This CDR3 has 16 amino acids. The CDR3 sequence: CASSRSTGAMNTEAFF. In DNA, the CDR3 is TGTGCCAGTAGCAGATCGACAGGGGCGATGAACACTGAAGCTTTCTTT.

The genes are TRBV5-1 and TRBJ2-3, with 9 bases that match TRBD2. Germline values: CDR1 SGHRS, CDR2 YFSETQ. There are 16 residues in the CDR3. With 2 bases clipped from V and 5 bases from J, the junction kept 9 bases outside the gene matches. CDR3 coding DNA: TGCGCCAGCAGCTTAAGGCTAGCGGGAACGATAGATACGCAGTATTTT. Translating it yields CASSLRLAGTIDTQYF.

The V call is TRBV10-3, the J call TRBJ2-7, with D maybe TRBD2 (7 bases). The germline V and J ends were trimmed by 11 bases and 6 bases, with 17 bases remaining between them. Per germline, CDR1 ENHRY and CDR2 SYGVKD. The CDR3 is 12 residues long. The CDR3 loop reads CASQGGLREQYF. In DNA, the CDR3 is TGTGCCTCACAGGGAGGGCTCCGCGAGCAGTACTTC.

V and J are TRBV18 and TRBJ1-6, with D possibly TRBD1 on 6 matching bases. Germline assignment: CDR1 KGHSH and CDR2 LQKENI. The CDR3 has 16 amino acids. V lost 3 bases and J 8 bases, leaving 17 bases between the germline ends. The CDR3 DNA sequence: TGTGCCAGCTCACCGAATTCGGGACAAGCCGATTCACCCCTCCACTTT. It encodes CASSPNSGQADSPLHF.

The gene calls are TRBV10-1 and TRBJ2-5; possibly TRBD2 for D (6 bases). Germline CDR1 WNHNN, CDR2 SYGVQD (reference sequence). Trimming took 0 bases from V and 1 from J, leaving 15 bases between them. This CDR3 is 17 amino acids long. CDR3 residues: CASSESFAGPIQETQYF. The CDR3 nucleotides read TGCGCCAGCAGTGAGTCATTTGCGGGACCGATCCAAGAGACCCAGTACTTC.

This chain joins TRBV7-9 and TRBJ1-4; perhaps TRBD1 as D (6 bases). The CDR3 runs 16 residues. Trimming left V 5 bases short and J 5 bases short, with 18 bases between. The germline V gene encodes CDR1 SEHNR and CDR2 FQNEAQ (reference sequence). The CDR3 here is CASSPPLRGQNEKLFF. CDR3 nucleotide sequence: TGTGCCAGCAGCCCCCCGTTGCGGGGGCAGAATGAAAAACTGTTTTTT.

The CDR3 region is CASIPRDRPSQSNTGELFF. The CDR3 DNA reads TGTGCCAGTATCCCCCGGGACAGGCCGTCTCAATCGAACACCGGGGAGCTGTTTTTT. The J gene is TRBJ2-2, the V gene TRBV19; 8 bases fit TRBD1. The CDR3 length is 19 residues. V was pared by 7 bases and J by 0 bases, with 16 bases of the junction left unmatched. Germline CDR1 LNHDA, CDR2 SQIVND (reference sequence). The full variable domain, its missing parts supplied by reference TRBV19 and TRBJ2-2, is DGGITQSPKYLFRKEGQNVTLSCEQNLNHDAMYWYRQDPGQGLRLIYYSQIVNDFQKGDIAEGYSVSREKKESFPLTVTSAQKNPTAFYLCASIPRDRPSQSNTGELFFGEGSRLTVL.

The CDR3 reads CASLGQDQETQYF. CDR3 nucleotides: TGTGCCAGCTTGGGACAGGACCAAGAGACCCAGTACTTC. This sequence joins TRBV7-9 and TRBJ2-5; TRBD1 matches at 8 bases. In germline, CDR1 is SEHNR, CDR2 FQNEAQ (reference sequence). The CDR3 contains 13 residues. Trimming cost V 8 bases and J 0 bases; bases outside gene matches: 2.

The CDR3 here is CASSLYGGSNYEQYF. Here the CDR3 DNA reads TGTGCCAGCAGCTTATATGGGGGCTCCAACTACGAGCAGTACTTC. The rearrangement links TRBV7-9 to TRBJ2-7; D is perhaps TRBD1 (6 bases). V lost 2 bases and J lost 3, with 14 bases in between. The germline CDR1 and CDR2 sequences are SEHNR and FQNEAQ (reference sequence). CDR3 length equals 15 residues.

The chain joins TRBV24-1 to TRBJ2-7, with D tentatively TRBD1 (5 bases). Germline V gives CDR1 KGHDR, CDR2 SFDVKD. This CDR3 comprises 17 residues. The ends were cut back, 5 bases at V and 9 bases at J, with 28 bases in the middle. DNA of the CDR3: TGTGCCACCAGTGGGGGTCAATCTCAGGGTCCCCCTGAAACGCAGTACTTC. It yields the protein CATSGGQSQGPPETQYF.

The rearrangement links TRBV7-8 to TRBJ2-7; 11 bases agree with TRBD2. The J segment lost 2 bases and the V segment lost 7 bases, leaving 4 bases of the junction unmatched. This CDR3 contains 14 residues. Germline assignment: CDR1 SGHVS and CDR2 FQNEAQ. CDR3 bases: TGTGCCAGCACCGAACTAGCGGGGGCCTACGAGCAGTACTTC. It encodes CASTELAGAYEQYF.

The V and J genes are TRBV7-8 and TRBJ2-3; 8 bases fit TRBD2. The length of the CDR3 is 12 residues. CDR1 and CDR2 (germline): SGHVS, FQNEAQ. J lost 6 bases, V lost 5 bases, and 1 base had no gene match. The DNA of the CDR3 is TGTGCCAGCAGCCGGACTAGCGATACGCAGTATTTT. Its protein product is CASSRTSDTQYF.

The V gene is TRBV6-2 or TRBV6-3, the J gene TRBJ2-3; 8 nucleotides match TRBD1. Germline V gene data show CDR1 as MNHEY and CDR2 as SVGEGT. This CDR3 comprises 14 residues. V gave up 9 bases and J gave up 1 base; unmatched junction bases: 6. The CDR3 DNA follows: TGTGCCAGTAGTGGACAGGGACGCACAGATACGCAGTATTTT. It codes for CASSGQGRTDTQYF.

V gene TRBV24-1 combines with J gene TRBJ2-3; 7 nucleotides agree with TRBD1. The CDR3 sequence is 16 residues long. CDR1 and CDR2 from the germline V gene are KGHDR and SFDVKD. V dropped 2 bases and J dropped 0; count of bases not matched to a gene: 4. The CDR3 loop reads CATSDSTGYSTDTQYF. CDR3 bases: TGTGCCACCAGTGATTCGACAGGGTATAGCACAGATACGCAGTATTTT.

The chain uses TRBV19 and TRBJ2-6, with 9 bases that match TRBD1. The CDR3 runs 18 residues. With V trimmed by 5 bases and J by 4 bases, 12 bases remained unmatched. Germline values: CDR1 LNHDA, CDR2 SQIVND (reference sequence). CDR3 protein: CASSLTPGQGSGANVLTF. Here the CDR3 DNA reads TGTGCCAGTAGTCTAACACCGGGACAGGGTTCGGGGGCCAACGTCCTGACTTTC.

The CDR3 bases are TGTGCCAGCAGTTTCCTAGGGGGCGTGGATGGCTACACCTTC. As protein: CASSFLGGVDGYTF. The chain is built from TRBV27 and TRBJ1-2, with 7 nucleotides matching TRBD1. In germline, CDR1 is MNHEY, CDR2 SMNVEV (reference sequence). J was trimmed by 6 bases and V by 3 bases; bases with no gene match: 7. This CDR3 contains 14 residues.

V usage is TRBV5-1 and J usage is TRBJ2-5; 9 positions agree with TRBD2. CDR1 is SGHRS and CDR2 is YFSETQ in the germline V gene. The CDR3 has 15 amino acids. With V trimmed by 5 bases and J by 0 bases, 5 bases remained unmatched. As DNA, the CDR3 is TGCGCCAGCAGAACACTAGCGGGTTACCAAGAGACCCAGTACTTC. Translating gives CASRTLAGYQETQYF.

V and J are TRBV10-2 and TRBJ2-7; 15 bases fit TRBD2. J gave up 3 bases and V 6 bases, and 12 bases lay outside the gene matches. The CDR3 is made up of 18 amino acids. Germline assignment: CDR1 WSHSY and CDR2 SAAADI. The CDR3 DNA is TGCGCCAGCAGCAGTGGGACTAGCGGGAGGAGGCTTGGCTACGAGCAGTACTTC. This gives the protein CASSSGTSGRRLGYEQYF.

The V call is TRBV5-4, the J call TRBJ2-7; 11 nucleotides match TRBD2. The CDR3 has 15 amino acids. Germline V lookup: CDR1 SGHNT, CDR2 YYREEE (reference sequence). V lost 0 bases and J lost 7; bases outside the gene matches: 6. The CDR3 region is CASSLGLAGGGEQYF. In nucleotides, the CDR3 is TGTGCCAGCAGCTTGGGGCTAGCGGGAGGTGGAGAGCAGTACTTC.

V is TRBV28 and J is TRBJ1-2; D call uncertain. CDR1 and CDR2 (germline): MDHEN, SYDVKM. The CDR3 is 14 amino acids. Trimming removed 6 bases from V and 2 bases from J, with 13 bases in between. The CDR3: CASSPGGRNYGYTF. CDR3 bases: TGTGCCAGCAGCCCCGGAGGACGAAACTATGGCTACACCTTC.

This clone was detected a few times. CDR3 nucleotides: TGTGCCAGCAGCTCCACTAGCGGAGACTACGAGCAGTACTTC. It codes for CASSSTSGDYEQYF. The J gene is TRBJ2-7, the V gene TRBV7-6; 8 nucleotides line up with TRBD2. With V trimmed by 4 bases and J by 3 bases, 5 bases remained unmatched. The CDR3 is 14 amino acids. Germline CDR1 and CDR2: SGHVS and FNYEAQ.